This T cell receptor (beta chain) was sequenced during a study of T cells after yellow fever vaccination (dated by TCRdb to between 2017 and 2020). Notes on the research overall: The SMART-Seq v4 Ultra Low Input RNA kit was used to prepare libraries from fractions with low cell numbers. To follow T-cell clones before and after both primary and booster YFV17D yellow fever vaccination, bulk TCR alpha and beta repertoires underwent longitudinal sequencing. Two healthy male donors, one aged 18 to 30 and one aged 30 to 40 years, were included in the cohort. Blood samples were taken at several timepoints before and after primary and secondary immunization, and bulk PBMC replicates and cell subsets were isolated. The investigation overall reported the following: After the booster, most clones that had expanded after primary vaccination were detected again (nearly 97% of CD4 and roughly 86% of CD8), suggesting broad maintenance of memory. Computational filtering was required because FACS-sorted repertoires could contain abundant contaminating clonotypes from the bulk population. Compared with the primary T-cell response, the secondary T-cell response was weaker but faster, peaking on day 5 rather than day 15. A small fraction of clonotypes appeared in both the CD4 and CD8 compartments, likely as a result of convergent recombination. Because the study included only two donors, the extent to which the findings can be generalized is limited.

Counted from cysteine to phenylalanine, this CDR3 has 14 amino acids. The kept DNA is CDR3 alone, 42 bases in frame from the first base. Looking up the germline V gene yields CDR1 LGHNA and CDR2 YNFKEQ. The V end loses 2 bases and the J end loses 4 bases, and a stretch of 9 bases separates them. What the treatment or condition label conveys for this sample: live attenuated yellow fever vaccine strain. PBMCs were isolated from peripheral blood using a standard Ficoll-Paque protocol. Epitope-specific CD8 T cells were sorted using a dextramer loaded with the yellow fever NS4B epitope peptide, with anti-CD3 and anti-CD8 staining. TriZol was used to extract RNA from bulk PBMCs, from CD4 and CD8 fractions, and from dextramer-positive and dextramer-negative fractions. TCR cDNA was made using 5'RACE template switching, a step that added a universal primer site and unique molecular identifiers. Priming of cDNA synthesis was performed from both the TCR alpha and TCR beta constant segments. Library amplification used two PCR steps, and the second PCR step added sample barcodes and sequencing adapters. Sequencing of libraries was performed on Illumina HiSeq 2500 (2x100 bp) or NovaSeq (2x150 bp). Per the authors' processing: Reads were demultiplexed and collapsed into UMI consensus sequences with MIGEC, and V(D)J alignment was performed with MiXCR. Vaccine-responding clonotypes were identified with edgeR using replicate PBMC samples, with FDR below 0.01 and a log2 fold change above 5 up to day 15 being required. Each bulk clonotype received a CD4 or CD8 identity based on whether the sequenced CD4 or CD8 repertoire contained that clonotype at higher abundance. NS4B-specific clonotypes were defined as those at least 10-fold enriched in dextramer-positive over dextramer-negative fractions; CD4-biased clonotypes were excluded. TCRdb's own reprocessing of the public reads used fastp at Q25 and MiXCR and kept productive beta chains. Duplicate CDR3 protein sequences are folded into a single record with the most common DNA and genes. The V and J calls and clone size are TCRdb's, not the authors'. Recorded for this sample are 96,000 or so distinct CDR3 sequences; 7.5% to 10% of them occurred a single time. About 15% of the sample rests with the top ten.

Points on this clonotype: No base qualities exist here, and no much larger clone lies one base off it.

Recombination joined TRBV4-2 with TRBJ1-5; TRBD1 could be the D gene, as 5 bases match. The sequence derives from a man in his late teens or twenties who received the YFV17D yellow fever vaccine. The sample was CD8+ T cells not binding an NS4B(214-222) dextramer, sorted from PBMCs, taken roughly 15 days after the first yellow fever vaccination. In the paper's terms, the cell subset or site label means: NS4B epitope dextramer-negative CD8 T cells. The DNA reads TGTGCCAGCAGCCAACGAGGGGCAAATCAGCCCCAGCATTTT. This gives the protein CASSQRGANQPQHF.